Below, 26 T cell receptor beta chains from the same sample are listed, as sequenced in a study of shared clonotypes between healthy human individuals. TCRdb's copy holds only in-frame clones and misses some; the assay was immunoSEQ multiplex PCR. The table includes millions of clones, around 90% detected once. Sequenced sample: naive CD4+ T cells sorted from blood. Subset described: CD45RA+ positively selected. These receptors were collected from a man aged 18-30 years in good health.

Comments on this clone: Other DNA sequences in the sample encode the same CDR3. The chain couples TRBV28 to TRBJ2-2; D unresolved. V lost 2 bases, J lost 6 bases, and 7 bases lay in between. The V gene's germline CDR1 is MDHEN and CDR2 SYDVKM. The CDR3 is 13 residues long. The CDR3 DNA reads TGTGCCAGCAGTTTAGGAACCCCCGGGGAGCTGTTTTTT. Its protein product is CASSLGTPGELFF.

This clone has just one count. CDR3 region: CAISALSGANVLTF. CDR3 coding DNA: TGTGCCATCAGCGCCTTGTCCGGGGCCAACGTCCTGACTTTC. The chain recombines TRBV10-3 with TRBJ2-6; no definite D call. Germline values: CDR1 ENHRY, CDR2 SYGVKD. This CDR3 comprises 14 residues. V lost 6 bases and J lost 4, with 10 bases in between.

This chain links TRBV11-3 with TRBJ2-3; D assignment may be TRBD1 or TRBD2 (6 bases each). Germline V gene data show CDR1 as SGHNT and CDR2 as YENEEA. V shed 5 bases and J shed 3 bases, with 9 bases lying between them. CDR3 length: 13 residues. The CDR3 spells CASSVGGTDTQYF. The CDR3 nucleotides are TGTGCCAGCAGCGTAGGGGGGACAGATACGCAGTATTTT. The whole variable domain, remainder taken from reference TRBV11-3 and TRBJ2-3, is EAGVVQSPRYKIIEKKQPVAFWCNPISGHNTLYWYLQNLGQGPELLIRYENEEAVDDSQLPKDRFSAERLKGVDSTLKIQPAELGDSAVYLCASSVGGTDTQYFGPGTRLTVL.

The CDR3 coding sequence is TGCGCCAGCAGCCAGGGACCGAACTATGGCTACACCTTC. Translated: CASSQGPNYGYTF. This rearrangement joins TRBV4-3 to TRBJ1-2, with D possibly TRBD1 on 5 matching bases. Germline V gives CDR1 LGHNA, CDR2 YSLEER. V lost 3 bases to trimming and J lost 2 bases, with 7 bases between them. The CDR3 contains 13 residues.

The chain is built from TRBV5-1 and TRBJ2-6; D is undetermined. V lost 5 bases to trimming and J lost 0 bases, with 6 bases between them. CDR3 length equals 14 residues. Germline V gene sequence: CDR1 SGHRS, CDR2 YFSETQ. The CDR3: CASSVGSGANVLTF. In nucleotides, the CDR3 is TGCGCCAGCAGTGTGGGCTCTGGGGCCAACGTCCTGACTTTC.

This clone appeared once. The CDR3 DNA sequence: TGCGCCAGCAGCAAGAGCGGGAGTCACACCGGGGAGCTGTTTTTT. As protein: CASSKSGSHTGELFF. The rearrangement links TRBV4-3 to TRBJ2-2; 8 bases align to TRBD2. This CDR3 is 15 amino acids long. V lost 5 bases to trimming and J lost 3 bases; unmatched junction nucleotides: 5. CDR1 is LGHNA, CDR2 YSLEER, per germline.

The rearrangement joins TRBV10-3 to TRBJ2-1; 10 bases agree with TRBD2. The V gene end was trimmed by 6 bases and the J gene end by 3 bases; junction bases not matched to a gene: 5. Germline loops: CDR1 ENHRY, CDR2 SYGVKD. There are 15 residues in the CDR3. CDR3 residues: CAISSSGGRYNEQFF. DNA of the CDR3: TGTGCCATCAGCTCTAGCGGGGGTCGCTACAATGAGCAGTTCTTC.

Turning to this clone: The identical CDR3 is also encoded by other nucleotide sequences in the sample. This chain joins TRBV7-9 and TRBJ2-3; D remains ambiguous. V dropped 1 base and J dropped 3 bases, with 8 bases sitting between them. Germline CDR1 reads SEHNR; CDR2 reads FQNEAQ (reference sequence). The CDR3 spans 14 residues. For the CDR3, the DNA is TGTGCCAGCAGCTTAGGCCCCACTACAGATACGCAGTATTTT. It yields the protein CASSLGPTTDTQYF.

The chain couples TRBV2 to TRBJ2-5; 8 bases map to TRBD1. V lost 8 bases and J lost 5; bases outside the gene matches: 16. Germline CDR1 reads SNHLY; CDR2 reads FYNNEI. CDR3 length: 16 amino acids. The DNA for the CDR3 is TGTGCCAGCCTCGAATCCGGTGACAGGGGTGGGGAGACCCAGTACTTC. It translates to CASLESGDRGGETQYF.

The CDR3 DNA follows: TGTGCCAGCATAGGGACAGGGGGCGGTCAAGGGGCTTTCTTT. It codes for CASIGTGGGQGAFF. The chain links TRBV6-5 to TRBJ1-1; 12 nucleotides match TRBD1. V gave up 7 bases and J gave up 11 bases; unmatched junction bases: 11. The CDR3 loop spans 14 amino acids. In germline, CDR1 is MNHEY, CDR2 SVGAGI.

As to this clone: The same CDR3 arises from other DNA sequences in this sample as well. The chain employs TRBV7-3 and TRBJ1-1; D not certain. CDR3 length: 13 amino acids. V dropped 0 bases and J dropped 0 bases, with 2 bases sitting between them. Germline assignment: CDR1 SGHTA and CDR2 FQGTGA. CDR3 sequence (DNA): TGTGCCAGCAGCTTAACCCTGAACACTGAAGCTTTCTTT. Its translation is CASSLTLNTEAFF.

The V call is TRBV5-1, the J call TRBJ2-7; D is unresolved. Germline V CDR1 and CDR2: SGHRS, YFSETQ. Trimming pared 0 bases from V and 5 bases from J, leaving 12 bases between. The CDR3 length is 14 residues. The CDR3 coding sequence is TGCGCCAGCAGCTTGGCCAATAGACGGGACGAGCAGTACTTC. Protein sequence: CASSLANRRDEQYF.

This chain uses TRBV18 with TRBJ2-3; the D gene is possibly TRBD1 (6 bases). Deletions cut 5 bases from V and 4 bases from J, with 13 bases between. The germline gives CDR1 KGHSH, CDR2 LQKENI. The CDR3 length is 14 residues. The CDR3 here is CASSSQRGSDTQYF. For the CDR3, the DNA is TGTGCCAGCTCATCTCAAAGGGGGTCAGATACGCAGTATTTT. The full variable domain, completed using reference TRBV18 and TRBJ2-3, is NAGVMQNPRHLVRRRGQEARLRCSPMKGHSHVYWYRQLPEEGLKFMVYLQKENIIDESGMPKERFSAEFPKEGPSILRIQQVVRGDSAAYFCASSSQRGSDTQYFGPGTRLTVL.

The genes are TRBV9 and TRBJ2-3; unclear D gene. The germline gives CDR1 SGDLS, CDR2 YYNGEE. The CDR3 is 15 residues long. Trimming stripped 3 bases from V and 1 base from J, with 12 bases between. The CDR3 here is CASSAAGAGTDTQYF. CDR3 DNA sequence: TGTGCCAGCAGCGCTGCAGGAGCTGGCACAGATACGCAGTATTTT.

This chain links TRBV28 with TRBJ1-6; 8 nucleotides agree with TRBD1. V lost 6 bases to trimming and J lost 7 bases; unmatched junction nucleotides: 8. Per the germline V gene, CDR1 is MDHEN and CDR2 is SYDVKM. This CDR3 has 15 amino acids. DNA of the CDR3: TGTGCCAGCAGGCCACCAGGGGACAGGAATTCACCCCTCCACTTT. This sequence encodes CASRPPGDRNSPLHF.

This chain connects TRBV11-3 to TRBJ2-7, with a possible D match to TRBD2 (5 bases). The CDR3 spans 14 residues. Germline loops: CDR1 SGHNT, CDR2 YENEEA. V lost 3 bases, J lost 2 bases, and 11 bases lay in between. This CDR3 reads CASSFDYDPYEQYF. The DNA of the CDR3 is TGTGCCAGCAGCTTTGACTACGACCCCTACGAGCAGTACTTC.

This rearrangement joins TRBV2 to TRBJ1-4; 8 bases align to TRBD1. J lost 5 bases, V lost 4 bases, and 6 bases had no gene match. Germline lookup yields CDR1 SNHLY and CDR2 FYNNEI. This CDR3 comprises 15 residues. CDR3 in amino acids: CASSVRTGKNEKLFF. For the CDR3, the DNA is TGTGCCAGCAGTGTGCGGACAGGGAAAAATGAAAAACTGTTTTTT.

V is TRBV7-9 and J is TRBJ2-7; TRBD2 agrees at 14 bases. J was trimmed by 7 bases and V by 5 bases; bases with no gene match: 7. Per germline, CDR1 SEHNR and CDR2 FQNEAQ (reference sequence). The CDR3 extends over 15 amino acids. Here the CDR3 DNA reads TGTGCCAGCAGCCCCGGGACTAGCGGGAGTTGGGAGCAGTACTTC. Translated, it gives CASSPGTSGSWEQYF.

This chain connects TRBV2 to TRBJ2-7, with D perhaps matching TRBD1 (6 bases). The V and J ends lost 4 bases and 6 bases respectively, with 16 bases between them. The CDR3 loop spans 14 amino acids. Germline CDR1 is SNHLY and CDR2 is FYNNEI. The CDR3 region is CASSVCKDSCEQYF. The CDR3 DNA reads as TGTGCCAGCAGTGTGTGTAAGGACAGCTGCGAGCAGTACTTC.

The CDR3 DNA is TGTGCCAGCAGCTTAGGTCCAGGGTGTTGGACTGAAGCTTTCTTT. Translation: CASSLGPGCWTEAFF. J is TRBJ1-1 and V is TRBV7-4; D is perhaps TRBD1 (5 bases). The germline V gene has CDR1 SGHVT and CDR2 SQSDAQ. The germline V and J ends were trimmed by 1 base and 5 bases, with 14 bases remaining between them. The CDR3 is 15 amino acids.

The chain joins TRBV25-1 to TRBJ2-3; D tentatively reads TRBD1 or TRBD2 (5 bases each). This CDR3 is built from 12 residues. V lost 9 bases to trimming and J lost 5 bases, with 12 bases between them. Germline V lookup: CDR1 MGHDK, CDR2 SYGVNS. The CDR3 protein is CASGGTGDTQYF. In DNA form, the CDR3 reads TGTGCCAGTGGGGGAACAGGAGATACGCAGTATTTT.

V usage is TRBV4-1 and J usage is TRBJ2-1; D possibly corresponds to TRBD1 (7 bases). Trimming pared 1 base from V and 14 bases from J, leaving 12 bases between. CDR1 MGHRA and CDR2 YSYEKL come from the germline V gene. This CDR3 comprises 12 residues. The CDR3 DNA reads TGCGCCAGCAGCCAAGCAGGGGGGTGGGAGTTCTTC. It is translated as CASSQAGGWEFF.

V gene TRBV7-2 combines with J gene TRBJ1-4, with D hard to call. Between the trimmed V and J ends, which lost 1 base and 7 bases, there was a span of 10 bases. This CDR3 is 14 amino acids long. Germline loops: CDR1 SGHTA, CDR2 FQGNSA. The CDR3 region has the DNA TGTGCCAGCAGCTTAGGAGGGTGGGGTGAAAAACTGTTTTTT. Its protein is CASSLGGWGEKLFF. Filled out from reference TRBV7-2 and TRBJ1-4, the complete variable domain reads GAGVSQSPSNKVTEKGKDVELRCDPISGHTALYWYRQSLGQGLEFLIYFQGNSAPDKSGLPSDRFSAERTGGSVSTLTIQRTQQEDSAVYLCASSLGGWGEKLFFGSGTQLSVL.

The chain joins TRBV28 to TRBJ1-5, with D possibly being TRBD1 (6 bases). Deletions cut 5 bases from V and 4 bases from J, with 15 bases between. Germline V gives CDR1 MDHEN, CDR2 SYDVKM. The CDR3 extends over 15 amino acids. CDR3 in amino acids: CASSPSGAPNQPQHF. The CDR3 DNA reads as TGTGCCAGCAGTCCATCAGGGGCCCCAAATCAGCCCCAGCATTTT. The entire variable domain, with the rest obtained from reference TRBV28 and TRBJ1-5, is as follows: DVKVTQSSRYLVKRTGEKVFLECVQDMDHENMFWYRQDPGLGLRLIYFSYDVKMKEKGDIPEGYSVSREKKERFSLILESASTNQTSMYLCASSPSGAPNQPQHFGDGTRLSIL.

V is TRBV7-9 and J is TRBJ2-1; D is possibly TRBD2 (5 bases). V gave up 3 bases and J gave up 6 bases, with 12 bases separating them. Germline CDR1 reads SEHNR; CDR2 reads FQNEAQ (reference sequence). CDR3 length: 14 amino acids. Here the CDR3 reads CASSFGSALNEQFF. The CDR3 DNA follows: TGTGCCAGCAGCTTTGGGAGCGCCCTCAATGAGCAGTTCTTC.

Here the CDR3 reads CASRSDWARTDTQYF. For the CDR3, the DNA is TGTGCCAGCAGATCCGACTGGGCCCGCACAGATACGCAGTATTTT. V and J are TRBV27 and TRBJ2-3; no firm D call. The V end lost 6 bases, the J end lost 1 base, and 14 bases lay between the germline ends. Germline lookup yields CDR1 MNHEY and CDR2 SMNVEV (reference sequence). The CDR3 has 15 amino acids.